This T cell receptor beta chain was sequenced in a study of blood T cell repertoires in COVID-19. Cohorts were determined from participant-reported clinical history. Cohort 3 donors were reported recovered after two negative PCRs, clearance, or symptom resolution. This CDR3 is 17 amino acids long. Looked up from germline, CDR1 is SGHVS and CDR2 is FQNEAQ. V was pared by 4 bases and J by 5 bases, with 11 bases of the junction left unmatched. Source study methods: Amplification from reference gene primers served as the basis for estimated nucleated cell counts. TCRdb's table, derived via immunoSEQ multiplex PCR, lists solely in-frame clones and lacks some. Clonal size and the V and J genes are those of that table, whereas D and trimming came from the DNA. The data contain a few hundred thousand clones, 82% of them singletons.

The V gene is TRBV7-8, the J gene TRBJ2-1, with TRBD2 identical over 10 bases. Material: PBMCs or T cells enriched from blood (not recorded which). This receptor was identified in an older woman who had recovered from COVID-19. DNA of the CDR3: TGTGCCAGCAGCTCCAGCCTCGGAGGACTAGCGGACAATGAGCAGTTCTTC. Protein product: CASSSSLGGLADNEQFF.